Detailed here is one T cell receptor (beta chain). The sample belongs to a study of CD8 T cells in Susac syndrome. With random hexamers, reverse transcription was performed on about 0.5 to 1 ug of RNA. Each CDR3 protein is one row after TCRdb ran MiXCR on the immunoSEQ multiplex PCR reads. Counted here are roughly 100,000 distinct CDR3 sequences, just under 95% occurring once; the ten biggest clones make up over 0.3%. TCR beta sequencing covered blood CD8+ and CD4+ T cells. Germline-derived CDR1 and CDR2 are SGHVS and FNYEAQ. The CDR3 runs to 14 residues. V was trimmed by 1 base and J by 1 base, leaving 8 bases between them.

The chain couples TRBV7-6 to TRBJ2-7; TRBD1 might be the D (6 bases). Specimen: CD4+ T cells from PBMCs. The TCR comes from a human donor with Susac syndrome. DNA for the CDR3: TGTGCCAGCAGCTTAGTGGACAGATCCTACGAGCAGTACTTC. This encodes CASSLVDRSYEQYF.